The 2 T cell receptor beta chains given below trace back to one sample, sequenced in a study of CD8 T cells in ankylosing spondylitis. TCRdb ran MiXCR on the 5' RACE reads and lists one entry per CDR3 protein. The sample contains 250,000 or so distinct CDR3 sequences, roughly a tenth of which appear only once. Specimen: blood, either unsorted or a sorted T cell fraction (not recorded which). The receptors originated from a male donor with ankylosing spondylitis or in good health (not recorded which).

This sequence joins TRBV30 and TRBJ1-6; 9 nucleotides align to TRBD1. CDR1 and CDR2 (germline): GTSNPN, SVGIG (reference sequence). This CDR3 is built from 17 residues. V shed 3 bases, J shed 3 bases, and the junction held 9 bases outside the gene matches. The CDR3 region has the DNA TGTGCCTGGAGGAGGAGGGACAGGGAGAACTATAATTCACCCCTCCACTTT. Translating it yields CAWRRRDRENYNSPLHF. The full variable domain, completed using reference TRBV30 and TRBJ1-6, is SQTIHQWPATLVQPVGSPLSLECTVEGTSNPNLYWYRQAAGRGLQLLFYSVGIGQISSEVPQNLSASRPQDRQFILSSKKLLLSDSGFYLCAWRRRDRENYNSPLHFGNGTRLTVT.

At least ten counts were recorded for this clonotype. V gene TRBV5-4 combines with J gene TRBJ2-6; maybe TRBD1 (6 bases). Germline loops: CDR1 SGHNT, CDR2 YYREEE (reference sequence). The V end was cut by 4 bases, the J end by 0 bases, with 17 bases between. The CDR3 is made up of 18 amino acids. The CDR3 nucleotides are TGTGCCAGCAGCACGGCCTTTCAGGGGATCTCTGGGGCCAACGTCCTGACTTTC. This encodes CASSTAFQGISGANVLTF.